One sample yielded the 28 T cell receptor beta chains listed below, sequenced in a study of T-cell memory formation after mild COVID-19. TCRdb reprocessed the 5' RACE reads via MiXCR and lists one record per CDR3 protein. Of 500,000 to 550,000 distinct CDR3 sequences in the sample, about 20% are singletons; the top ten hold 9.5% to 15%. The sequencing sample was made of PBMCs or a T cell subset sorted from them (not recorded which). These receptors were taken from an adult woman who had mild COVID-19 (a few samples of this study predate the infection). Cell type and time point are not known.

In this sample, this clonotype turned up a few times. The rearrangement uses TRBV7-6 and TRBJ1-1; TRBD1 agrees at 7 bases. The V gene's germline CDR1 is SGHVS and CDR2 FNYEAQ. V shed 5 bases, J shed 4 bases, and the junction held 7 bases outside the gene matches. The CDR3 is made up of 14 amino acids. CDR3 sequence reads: CASSPMTGSTEAFF. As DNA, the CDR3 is TGTGCCAGCAGCCCCATGACAGGGAGCACTGAAGCTTTCTTT.

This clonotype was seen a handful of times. CDR3 amino acids: CASSSWRGEGDTQYF. CDR3 DNA sequence: TGTGCCAGCAGCTCCTGGCGGGGGGAAGGAGATACGCAGTATTTT. The rearrangement links TRBV7-9 to TRBJ2-3; 8 positions match TRBD2. Germline V gene sequence: CDR1 SEHNR, CDR2 FQNEAQ (reference sequence). The ends lost 4 bases at V and 5 bases at J; junction bases unmatched: 8. This CDR3 has 15 residues. Complete variable domain (other parts from reference TRBV7-9 and TRBJ2-3): DTGVSQNPRHKITKRGQNVTFRCDPISEHNRLYWYRQTLGQGPEFLTYFQNEAQLEKSRLLSDRFSAERPKGSFSTLEIQRTEQGDSAMYLCASSSWRGEGDTQYFGPGTRLTVL.

Here the CDR3 reads CASSYSPYGSLTDTQYF. The CDR3 region has the DNA TGTGCCAGCAGTTACTCGCCCTACGGTAGTCTAACAGATACGCAGTATTTT. V and J are TRBV6-5 and TRBJ2-3; no firm D call. Germline-derived CDR1 and CDR2 are MNHEY and SVGAGI. V was pared by 0 bases and J by 3 bases, with 16 bases between. The CDR3 contains 17 residues.

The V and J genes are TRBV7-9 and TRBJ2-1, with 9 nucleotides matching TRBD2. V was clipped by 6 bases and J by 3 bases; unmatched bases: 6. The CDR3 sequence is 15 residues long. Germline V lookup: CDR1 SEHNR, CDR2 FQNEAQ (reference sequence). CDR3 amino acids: CASRGSGSIYNEQFF. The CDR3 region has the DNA TGTGCCAGCAGGGGTAGCGGGAGTATCTACAATGAGCAGTTCTTC.

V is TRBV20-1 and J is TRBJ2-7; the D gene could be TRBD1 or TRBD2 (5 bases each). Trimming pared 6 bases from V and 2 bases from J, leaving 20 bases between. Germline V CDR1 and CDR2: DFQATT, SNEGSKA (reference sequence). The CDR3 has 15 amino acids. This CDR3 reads CSAREVGTVTYEQYF. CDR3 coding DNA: TGCAGTGCCCGAGAGGTGGGGACGGTGACCTACGAGCAGTACTTC.

CDR3 amino acids: CASSQGPGTGDGKNIQYF. The CDR3 DNA reads TGTGCCAGCAGCCAGGGTCCGGGGACAGGGGACGGAAAAAACATTCAGTACTTC. This chain joins TRBV3-1 and TRBJ2-4; the match to TRBD1 covers 10 bases. V trimming: 3 bases; J trimming: 4 bases; junction bases outside the gene matches: 12. Germline assignment: CDR1 LGHDT and CDR2 YNNKEL (reference sequence). CDR3 size: 18 residues.

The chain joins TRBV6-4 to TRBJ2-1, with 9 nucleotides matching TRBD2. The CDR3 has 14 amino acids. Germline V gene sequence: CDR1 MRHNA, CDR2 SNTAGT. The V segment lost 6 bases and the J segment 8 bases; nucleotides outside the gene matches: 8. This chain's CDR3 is CASRRGLAIDEQFF. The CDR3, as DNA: TGTGCCAGCAGGCGGGGACTAGCAATCGATGAGCAGTTCTTC.

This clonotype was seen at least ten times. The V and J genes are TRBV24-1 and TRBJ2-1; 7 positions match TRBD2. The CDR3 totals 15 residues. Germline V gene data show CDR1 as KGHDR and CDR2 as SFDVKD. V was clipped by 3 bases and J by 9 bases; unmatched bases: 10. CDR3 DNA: TGTGCCACCAGTGATCCCCGGGGGAGGGGCGGTGAGCAGTTCTTC. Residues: CATSDPRGRGGEQFF.

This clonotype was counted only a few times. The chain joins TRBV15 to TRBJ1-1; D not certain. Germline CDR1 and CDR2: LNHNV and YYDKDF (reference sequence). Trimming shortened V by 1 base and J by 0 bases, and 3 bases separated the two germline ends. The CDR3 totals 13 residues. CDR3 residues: CATSRVVNTEAFF. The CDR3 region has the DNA TGTGCCACCAGCAGAGTCGTGAACACTGAAGCTTTCTTT.

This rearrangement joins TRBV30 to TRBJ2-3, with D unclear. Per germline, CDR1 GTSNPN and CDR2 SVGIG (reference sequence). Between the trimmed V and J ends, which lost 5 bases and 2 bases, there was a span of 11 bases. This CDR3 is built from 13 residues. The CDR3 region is CAWAEADTDTQYF. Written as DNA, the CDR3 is TGTGCCTGGGCCGAAGCTGACACAGATACGCAGTATTTT.

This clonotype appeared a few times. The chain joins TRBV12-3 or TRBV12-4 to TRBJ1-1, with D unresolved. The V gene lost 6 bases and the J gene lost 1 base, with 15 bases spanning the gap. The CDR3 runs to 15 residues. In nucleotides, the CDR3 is TGTGCCAGCAGACTTAGCGGGATGGGGAACACTGAAGCTTTCTTT. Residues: CASRLSGMGNTEAFF.

This CDR3 is CASFRTGGKANYGYTF. CDR3 DNA: TGTGCCAGCTTCAGGACAGGGGGCAAAGCTAACTATGGCTACACCTTC. This chain links TRBV7-9 with TRBJ1-2; 11 nucleotides align to TRBD1. CDR3 length: 16 amino acids. Looked up from germline, CDR1 is SEHNR and CDR2 is FQNEAQ (reference sequence). With 8 bases clipped from V and 0 bases from J, the junction kept 8 bases outside the gene matches. The whole variable domain, filled in from reference TRBV7-9 and TRBJ1-2, reads DTGVSQNPRHKITKRGQNVTFRCDPISEHNRLYWYRQTLGQGPEFLTYFQNEAQLEKSRLLSDRFSAERPKGSFSTLEIQRTEQGDSAMYLCASFRTGGKANYGYTFGSGTRLTVV.

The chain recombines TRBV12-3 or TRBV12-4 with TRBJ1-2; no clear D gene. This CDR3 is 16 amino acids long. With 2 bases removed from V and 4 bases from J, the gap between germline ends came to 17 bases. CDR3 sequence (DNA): TGTGCCAGCAGTTTACGTGGTGCCGGGCCTGGCTATGGCTACACCTTC. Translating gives CASSLRGAGPGYGYTF.

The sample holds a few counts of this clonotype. The CDR3 loop is CASSLIGTENNEQFF. The CDR3 DNA follows: TGTGCCAGCAGCTTAATCGGGACGGAGAACAATGAGCAGTTCTTC. The chain uses TRBV7-3 and TRBJ2-1; D possibly matches TRBD1 or TRBD2 (5 bases each). This CDR3 is built from 15 residues. The germline V and J ends were trimmed by 1 base and 5 bases, with 12 bases remaining between them. CDR1 and CDR2 (germline): SGHTA, FQGTGA.

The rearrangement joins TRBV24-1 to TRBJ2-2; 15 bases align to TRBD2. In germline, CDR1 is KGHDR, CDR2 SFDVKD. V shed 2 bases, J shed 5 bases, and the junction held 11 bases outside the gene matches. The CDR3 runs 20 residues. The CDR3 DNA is TGTGCCACCAGTGATTCCAGCGGACTAGCGGGAGGGCCTCGGACCGGGGAGCTGTTTTTT. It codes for CATSDSSGLAGGPRTGELFF.

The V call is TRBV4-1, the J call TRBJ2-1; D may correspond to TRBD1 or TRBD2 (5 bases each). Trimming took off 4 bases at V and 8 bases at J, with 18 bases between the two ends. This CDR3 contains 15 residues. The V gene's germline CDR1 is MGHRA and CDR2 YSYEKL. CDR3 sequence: CASSRMGEQGYEQFF. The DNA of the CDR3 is TGCGCCAGCAGCCGCATGGGGGAGCAGGGCTATGAGCAGTTCTTC.

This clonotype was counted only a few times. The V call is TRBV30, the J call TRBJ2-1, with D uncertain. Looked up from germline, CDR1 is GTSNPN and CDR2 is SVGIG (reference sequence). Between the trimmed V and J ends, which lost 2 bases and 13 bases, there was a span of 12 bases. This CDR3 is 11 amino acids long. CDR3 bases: TGTGCCTGGAGTCACATGGGCTATCAGTTCTTC. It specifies CAWSHMGYQFF.

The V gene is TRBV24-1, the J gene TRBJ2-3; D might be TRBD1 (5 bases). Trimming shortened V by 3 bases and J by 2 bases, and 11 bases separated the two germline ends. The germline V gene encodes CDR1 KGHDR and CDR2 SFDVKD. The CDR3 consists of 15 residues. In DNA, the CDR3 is TGTGCCACCAGTGATCGGACGACAGTCACAGATACGCAGTATTTT. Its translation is CATSDRTTVTDTQYF.

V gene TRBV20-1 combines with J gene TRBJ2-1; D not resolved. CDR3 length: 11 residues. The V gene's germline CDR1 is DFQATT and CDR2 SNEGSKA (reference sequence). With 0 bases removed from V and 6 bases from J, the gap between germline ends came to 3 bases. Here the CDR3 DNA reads TGCAGTGCTAGAGATCCCAATGAGCAGTTCTTC. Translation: CSARDPNEQFF.

The CDR3 DNA reads TGTGCCAGCAGTTCCAATGAGGCCGATACGCAGTATTTT. Its protein is CASSSNEADTQYF. The V and J genes are TRBV6-2 or TRBV6-3 and TRBJ2-3; D remains unclear. V lost 4 bases and J lost 6, with 11 bases in between. The germline V gene has CDR1 MNHEY and CDR2 SVGEGT. The CDR3 has 13 amino acids.

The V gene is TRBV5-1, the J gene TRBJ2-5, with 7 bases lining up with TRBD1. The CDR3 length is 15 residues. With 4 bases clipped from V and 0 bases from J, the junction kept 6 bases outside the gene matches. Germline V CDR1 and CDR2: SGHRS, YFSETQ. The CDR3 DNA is TGCGCCAGCAGCCGGAGACAGGGCGACCAAGAGACCCAGTACTTC. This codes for CASSRRQGDQETQYF.

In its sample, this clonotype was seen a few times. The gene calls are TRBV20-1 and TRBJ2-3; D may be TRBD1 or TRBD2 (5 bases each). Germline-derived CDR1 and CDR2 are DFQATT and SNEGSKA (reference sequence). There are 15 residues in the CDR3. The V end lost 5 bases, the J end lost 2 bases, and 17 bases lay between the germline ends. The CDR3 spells CSAHSGGFPTDTQYF. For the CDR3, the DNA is TGCAGTGCTCATAGTGGGGGTTTTCCCACAGATACGCAGTATTTT.

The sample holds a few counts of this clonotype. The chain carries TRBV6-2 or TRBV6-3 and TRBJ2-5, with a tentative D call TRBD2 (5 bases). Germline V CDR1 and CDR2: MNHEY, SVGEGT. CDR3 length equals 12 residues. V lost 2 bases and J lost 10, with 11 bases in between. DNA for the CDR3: TGTGCCAGCAGTTACCCCAGAGGGATCCAGTACTTC. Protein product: CASSYPRGIQYF.

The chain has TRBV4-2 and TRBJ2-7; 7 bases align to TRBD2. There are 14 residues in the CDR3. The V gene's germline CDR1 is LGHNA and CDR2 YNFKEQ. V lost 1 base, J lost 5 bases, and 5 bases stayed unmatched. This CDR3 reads CASSQVGGFHEQYF. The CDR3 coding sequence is TGTGCCAGCAGCCAAGTGGGAGGGTTCCACGAGCAGTACTTC.

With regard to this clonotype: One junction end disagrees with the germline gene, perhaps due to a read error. Written as DNA, the CDR3 is TGTGCCGCCAGTGGTGGGGAAAAACTGTTTTTT. It encodes CAASGGEKLFF. The V and J genes are TRBV24-1 and TRBJ1-4; D is unresolved. CDR1 and CDR2 from the germline V gene are KGHDR and SFDVKD. This CDR3 contains 11 residues.

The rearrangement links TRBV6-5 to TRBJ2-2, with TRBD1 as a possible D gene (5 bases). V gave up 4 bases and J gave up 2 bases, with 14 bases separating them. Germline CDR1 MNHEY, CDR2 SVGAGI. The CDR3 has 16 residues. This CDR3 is CASSFDRRGNTGELFF. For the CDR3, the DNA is TGTGCCAGCAGTTTTGATCGAAGGGGAAACACCGGGGAGCTGTTTTTT.

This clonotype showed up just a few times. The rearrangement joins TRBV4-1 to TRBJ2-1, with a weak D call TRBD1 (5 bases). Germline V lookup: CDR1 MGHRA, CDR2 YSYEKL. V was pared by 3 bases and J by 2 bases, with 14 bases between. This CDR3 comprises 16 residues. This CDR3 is CASSQKSQGPYNEQFF. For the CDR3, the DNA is TGCGCCAGCAGCCAGAAGAGCCAGGGTCCCTACAATGAGCAGTTCTTC.

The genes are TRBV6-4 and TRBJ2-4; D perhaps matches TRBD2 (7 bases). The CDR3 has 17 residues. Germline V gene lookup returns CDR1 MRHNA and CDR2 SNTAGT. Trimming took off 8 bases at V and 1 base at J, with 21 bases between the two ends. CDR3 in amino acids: CASVSGKSGGAKNIQYF. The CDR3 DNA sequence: TGTGCCAGCGTAAGCGGGAAGTCGGGGGGCGCCAAAAACATTCAGTACTTC.